This T cell receptor (beta chain) was identified during a study of OX40 agonist ivuxolimab in advanced cancers. Findings of the study overall: Certain nonresponders likewise exhibited a low normalized T-cell clonal expansion. Average numbers of expanded clones were greater in CD8+ T cells than in CD4+. Still undetermined is the antigen specificity of the expanded peripheral T cells.

As for this clone: Its specificity is not known.

Libraries were prepared by immunoSEQ multiplex PCR; TCRdb keeps only in-frame clonotypes and omits some of them. The data contain some 90,000 clones, 70% to 90% of them singletons. CDR1 and CDR2 (germline): SGHTA, FQGNSA. Deletions cut 4 bases from V and 7 bases from J, with 11 bases between. The CDR3 sequence is 13 residues long. The sample consisted of CD4+ or CD8+ T cells sorted from blood, taken in a trial of the OX40 agonist ivuxolimab. The origin of this receptor is an adult with an advanced solid tumor such as melanoma, head and neck, liver or kidney cancer. The chain carries TRBV7-2 and TRBJ1-5; possibly TRBD1 for D (5 bases). The CDR3 here is CASSSDRDQPQHF. In DNA, the CDR3 is TGTGCCAGCAGCTCAGACCGGGACCAGCCCCAGCATTTT. The variable domain in full, with the rest retrieved from reference TRBV7-2 and TRBJ1-5, is GAGVSQSPSNKVTEKGKDVELRCDPISGHTALYWYRQSLGQGLEFLIYFQGNSAPDKSGLPSDRFSAERTGGSVSTLTIQRTQQEDSAVYLCASSSDRDQPQHFGDGTRLSIL.